These T cell receptor beta chains were read from a single sample in a study of cytomegalovirus exposure and HLA in healthy donors. The repertoire was sequenced with immunoSEQ multiplex PCR; TCRdb's copy has only in-frame clones and lacks some. The sample comprises around 70,000 clones, about 81% of which are singletons, and around 11% rests with the top ten. The sequencing input was PBMCs. These receptors were collected from a man between 65 and 80 years old in good health and CMV-seronegative. Both conserved end residues are part of each CDR3. The D gene is left open where the match is weak. The size of a clone is reported for some rows only, either as once, few or many, or as a class for expanded clones.

v_gene	j_gene	len	abundance	d_gene	CDR3aa	CDR3nt
TRBV4-3	TRBJ1-2	17	-	-	CASSQGPRGAGDYGYTF	TGCGCCAGCAGCCAAGGACCCCGGGGGGCCGGAGACTATGGCTACACCTTC
TRBV9	TRBJ2-2	16	-	TRBD1	CASSKIGTGIPGELFF	TGTGCCAGCAGCAAAATCGGGACAGGGATTCCCGGGGAGCTGTTTTTT
TRBV9	TRBJ2-2	12	-	-	CASSVWSGELFF	TGTGCCAGCAGCGTTTGGAGCGGGGAGCTGTTTTTT
TRBV4-3	TRBJ2-7	18	few	-	CASSQDPPTGQGFHEQYF	TGCGCCAGCAGCCAAGATCCCCCGACAGGCCAGGGCTTCCACGAGCAGTACTTC
TRBV10-2	TRBJ2-2	16	-	TRBD2	CASSEWGGKDTGELFF	TGCGCCAGCAGTGAGTGGGGAGGGAAGGACACCGGGGAGCTGTTTTTT
TRBV6-6	TRBJ2-2	16	-	TRBD2	CASSYSLAGDTGELFF	TGTGCCAGCAGTTACTCACTAGCGGGGGACACCGGGGAGCTGTTTTTT
TRBV28	TRBJ2-3	10	-	-	CASTGDTQYF	TGTGCCAGCACCGGAGATACGCAGTATTTT
TRBV4-1	TRBJ2-1	16	few	TRBD1	CASSQVQGAGGNEQFF	TGCGCCAGCAGCCAAGTTCAGGGGGCTGGAGGTAATGAGCAGTTCTTC
TRBV10-1	TRBJ1-1	15	-	-	CASSESISMNTEAFF	TGCGCCAGCAGTGAGTCCATTTCCATGAACACTGAAGCTTTCTTT
TRBV7-8	TRBJ2-3	14	-	-	CASSSRAAKDTQYF	TGTGCCAGCAGCTCCCGCGCCGCGAAAGATACGCAGTATTTT
TRBV19	TRBJ2-3	14	-	-	CASLQGRGTDTQYF	TGTGCCAGCTTACAGGGTCGAGGCACAGATACGCAGTATTTT
TRBV7-9	TRBJ2-5	13	-	-	CASSLSHEETQYF	TGTGCCAGCAGCTTGAGCCATGAAGAGACCCAGTACTTC
TRBV6-5	TRBJ1-5	15	few	-	CASSRDRSYNQPQHF	TGTGCCAGCAGTCGTGACAGGAGTTACAATCAGCCCCAGCATTTT